This is a list of T cell receptor beta chains from one sample in a study of cytomegalovirus exposure and HLA in healthy donors. Sequenced by immunoSEQ multiplex PCR; TCRdb stores in-frame clones only, minus some. The sample yields some 20,000 clones, about 70% seen once. The specimen sequenced was PBMCs. The receptors shown here come from a man aged 18 to 35 in good health and CMV-seronegative. CDR3s include the opening cysteine and the closing phenylalanine or tryptophan.

v_call	cdr3_aa
TRBV2	CASSDSGQGPRTNYGYTF
TRBV5-1	CASSLDGIGSGNTIYF
TRBV5-1	CASSLLGQMNTEAFF
TRBV5-1	CASSSAGTNYGYTF
TRBV4-2	CASSQVPSGTTDTQYF
TRBV30	CAWRVTGQITF
TRBV2	CASQKNTEAFF
TRBV29-1	CSVGPLDRAEETQYF
TRBV5-1	CASSLTYSSYEQYF
TRBV30	CAWSSGISNQPQHF
TRBV30	CAWSDRLAGLETQYF
TRBV30	CAWSSRDDTEAFF
TRBV5-1	CASSLEEAPKNIQYF
TRBV6-1	CASSEVPGRLDEAFF
TRBV5-6	CASRSTGGEGYTF
TRBV30	CAWSRASGDHEQFF
TRBV6-5	CASSYSVGQNEQYF
TRBV19	CASKVPGDQPQHF
TRBV7-9	CASSLESNTEAFF
TRBV7-9	CASSLGTQSSYEQYF
TRBV4-2	CASSQEGPPSETQYF
TRBV29-1	CSVEDYSYTEAFF
TRBV5-6	CASSSKLRYEQYF
TRBV30	CAWSGVGRRNTEAFF
TRBV2	CASSGQGLGTGELFF
TRBV30	CAWKTGTYEQYF
TRBV25-1	CASSDLGRGYTF
TRBV15	CATSNIMAGYGYTF
TRBV6-5	CASSYGGEQYF
TRBV10-2	CASSETRSSNEQFF
TRBV29-1	CSVIRDREPYEQYF
TRBV28	CASRISQSNTEAFF
TRBV9	CASSVGGQTNYGYTF
TRBV30	CAWRALGHLANTEAFF
TRBV29-1	CSVRTPNTEAFF
TRBV9	CASSVGGSGETQYF
TRBV5-6	CASSRGRRTEAFF
TRBV29-1	CSVAQRWTGTGEAFF
TRBV29-1	CSGRQGNIQYF
TRBV6-5	CASGGQGDYEQYF
TRBV29-1	CSVERGQGEGNSQETQYF
TRBV1	CTSSGNGGTEAFF
TRBV7-3	CASSPQGNTEAFF
TRBV7-8	CASSWGTDEAFF
TRBV30	CAWNGYRGPYGYTF
TRBV7-9	CASSPRGGGTAKNIQYF
TRBV30	CAWSGGPGNSPLHF
TRBV30	CAWSRGPGYTF
TRBV6-6	CASGRDQDYGYTF
TRBV7-9	CASSERVDKNIQYF
TRBV6-1	CASTEEGPYNSPLHF
TRBV4-3	CASSQDRTGLGYGYTF
TRBV5-4	CASSFGGGRGGSNQPQHF
TRBV7-6	CASSFGQKAFF
TRBV6-5	CASSYSGQKEEKLFF